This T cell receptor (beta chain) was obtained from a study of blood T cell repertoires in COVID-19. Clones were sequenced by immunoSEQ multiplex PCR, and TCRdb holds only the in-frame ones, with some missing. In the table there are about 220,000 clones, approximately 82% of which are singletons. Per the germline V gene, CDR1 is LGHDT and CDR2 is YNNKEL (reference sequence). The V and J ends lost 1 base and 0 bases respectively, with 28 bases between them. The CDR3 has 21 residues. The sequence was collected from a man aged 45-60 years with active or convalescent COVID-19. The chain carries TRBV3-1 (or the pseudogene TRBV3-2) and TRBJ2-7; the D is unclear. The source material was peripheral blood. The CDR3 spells CASSQAEPEWSSGFSSYEQYF. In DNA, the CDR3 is TGTGCCAGCAGCCAAGCGGAGCCCGAGTGGTCTTCCGGATTTAGCTCCTACGAGCAGTACTTC.